Sequencing of this TCR beta chain was carried out in a study of blood T cell repertoires in COVID-19. Turning to the study itself: Whether acute or convalescent, the COVID-19 samples came from the United States, Italy and Spain.

Method: immunoSEQ multiplex PCR; TCRdb's copy keeps in-frame clones and lacks some. Of about 100,000 clones listed, around 88% were seen once; the top ten hold approximately 1.7%. V dropped 1 base and J dropped 5 bases, with 5 bases sitting between them. The CDR3 is 13 residues long. Germline V lookup: CDR1 LGHNA, CDR2 YNFKEQ. The clonotype originates from a man aged 80 or over with acute or convalescent COVID-19. Specimen: peripheral blood. This sequence joins TRBV4-2 and TRBJ1-4; D remains unclear. The CDR3 DNA reads TGTGCCAGCAGCCAAGCGGGGAATGAAAAACTGTTTTTT. This translates into CASSQAGNEKLFF.